The 17 T cell receptor beta chains below come from one sample, sequenced in a study of T-cell memory formation after mild COVID-19. MiXCR was run by TCRdb on the 5' RACE reads, yielding one entry per CDR3 protein. The data show 400,000 to 450,000 distinct CDR3 sequences, under 20% seen once. The sample taken for sequencing was PBMCs or a T cell subset sorted from them (not recorded which). These receptor sequences come from a young man who had mild COVID-19 (a few samples of this study predate the infection). Cell type and time point are not known.

The chain recombines TRBV3-2 with TRBJ1-5; the table assigns TRBD1, which was not confirmed against the DNA. TRBV3-2 is deemed a pseudogene. There are 15 residues in the CDR3. The CDR3 loop reads CASSQPGTNNQPQHF. The CDR3 nucleotides are TGTGCCAGCAGCCAACCTGGGACGAACAATCAGCCCCAGCATTTT.

The J gene is TRBJ2-2, the V gene TRBV4-3; the match to TRBD2 covers 10 bases. The CDR3 is made up of 17 amino acids. The V gene end was trimmed by 2 bases and the J gene end by 4 bases; junction bases not matched to a gene: 7. Germline CDR1 is LGHNA and CDR2 is YSLEER. Here the CDR3 reads CASSQLPGLAITGELFF. Written as DNA, the CDR3 is TGCGCCAGCAGCCAATTGCCGGGACTAGCGATCACCGGGGAGCTGTTTTTT.

This clonotype was recorded a few times. The chain couples TRBV5-5 to TRBJ1-2; 11 bases align to TRBD1. CDR1 and CDR2 from the germline V gene are SGHKS and YYEKEE (reference sequence). The J segment lost 7 bases and the V segment lost 3 bases, leaving 5 bases of the junction unmatched. The CDR3 contains 14 residues. CDR3 DNA sequence: TGTGCCAGCAGCTACGGGACAGGGGGTGGTGGCTACACCTTC. Translating it yields CASSYGTGGGGYTF.

This clonotype was seen repeatedly, ten times or more. The chain links TRBV12-3 or TRBV12-4 to TRBJ1-6, with D possibly TRBD1 on 5 matching bases. This CDR3 is built from 13 residues. The V end lost 6 bases, the J end lost 8 bases, and 11 bases lay between the germline ends. CDR3 coding DNA: TGTGCCAGCAGCGGGGCCCCTCATTCACCCCTCCACTTT. Translation gives CASSGAPHSPLHF.

This clonotype occurred a few times. CDR3 protein: CASSFGTSGDNEQFF. DNA of the CDR3: TGTGCCAGCAGCTTCGGGACTAGCGGGGACAATGAGCAGTTCTTC. J is TRBJ2-1 and V is TRBV3-1, with 13 bases that match TRBD2. With 5 bases clipped from V and 5 bases from J, the junction kept 3 bases outside the gene matches. The CDR3 is 15 amino acids. Per germline, CDR1 LGHDT and CDR2 YNNKEL (reference sequence).

This clonotype was counted many times. The J gene is TRBJ2-2, the V gene TRBV5-1; D is tentatively TRBD1 or TRBD2 (5 bases each). Germline V CDR1 and CDR2: SGHRS, YFSETQ. V shed 4 bases and J shed 5 bases, with 12 bases lying between them. This CDR3 spans 14 amino acids. CDR3 sequence (DNA): TGCGCCAGCAGCGAACCGGGGCGAACCGGGGAGCTGTTTTTT. It specifies CASSEPGRTGELFF.

This clonotype was recorded a few times. The chain recombines TRBV4-3 with TRBJ1-6, with 11 bases that match TRBD1. The CDR3 is made up of 18 amino acids. With V trimmed by 3 bases and J by 4 bases, 8 bases remained unmatched. Germline V gene lookup returns CDR1 LGHNA and CDR2 YSLEER. CDR3 in amino acids: CASSQEPGQGVYNSPLHF. Written as DNA, the CDR3 is TGCGCCAGCAGCCAGGAACCGGGACAGGGGGTTTATAATTCACCCCTCCACTTT.

This clonotype was recorded at least ten times. The chain is built from TRBV5-1 and TRBJ2-1; perhaps TRBD1 as D (5 bases). CDR1 is SGHRS, CDR2 YFSETQ, per germline. Between the trimmed V and J ends, which lost 4 bases and 13 bases, there was a span of 18 bases. The CDR3 is made up of 13 amino acids. The CDR3 DNA reads as TGCGCCAGCAGCCCAGAAGGTGCTGACAGACAGTTCTTC. Protein: CASSPEGADRQFF.

The CDR3 here is CASSFLGPQFF. The CDR3 DNA is TGTGCCAGCAGTTTCCTCGGACCTCAGTTCTTC. The rearrangement uses TRBV28 and TRBJ2-1; no firm D call. V lost 3 bases, J lost 13 bases, and 10 bases lay in between. The germline V gene has CDR1 MDHEN and CDR2 SYDVKM. This CDR3 has 11 amino acids.

This clonotype was picked up a small number of times. The J gene is TRBJ2-5, the V gene TRBV7-8; the match to TRBD1 covers 7 bases. This CDR3 has 15 residues. The J segment lost 2 bases and the V segment lost 6 bases, leaving 9 bases of the junction unmatched. CDR1 and CDR2 (germline): SGHVS, FQNEAQ. DNA for the CDR3: TGTGCCAGCAGACCCAACAGGGGCGAACAAGAGACCCAGTACTTC. It translates to CASRPNRGEQETQYF. Looking up the rest from reference TRBV7-8 and TRBJ2-5 gives the full variable domain: GAGVSQSPRYKVAKRGQDVALRCDPISGHVSLFWYQQALGQGPEFLTYFQNEAQLDKSGLPSDRFFAERPEGSVSTLKIQRTQQEDSAVYLCASRPNRGEQETQYFGPGTRLLVL.

This clonotype was detected a few times. The genes are TRBV9 and TRBJ2-1; perhaps TRBD1 as D (6 bases). Germline-derived CDR1 and CDR2 are SGDLS and YYNGEE. Trimming pared 8 bases from V and 7 bases from J, leaving 22 bases between. This CDR3 has 15 residues. The CDR3 region is CASTAQGSSRNEQFF. The CDR3 DNA reads as TGTGCCAGTACCGCTCAGGGGTCATCTCGTAATGAGCAGTTCTTC.

The rearrangement links TRBV9 to TRBJ1-2; a weak D match, TRBD1 (6 bases). V shed 4 bases and J shed 5 bases, with 12 bases lying between them. Germline lookup yields CDR1 SGDLS and CDR2 YYNGEE. This CDR3 comprises 13 residues. CDR3 residues: CASSPRGEYGYTF. CDR3 DNA: TGTGCCAGCAGCCCTAGGGGGGAGTATGGCTACACCTTC.

V and J are TRBV4-3 and TRBJ1-1; no reliable D call. Germline assignment: CDR1 LGHNA and CDR2 YSLEER. The CDR3 is 14 residues long. V was shortened by 0 bases and J by 10 bases, with 15 bases between the two germline ends. The CDR3 loop reads CASSQDFGPFLAFF. In DNA form, the CDR3 reads TGCGCCAGCAGCCAAGATTTTGGGCCTTTTTTAGCTTTCTTT.

The chain is built from TRBV6-2 or TRBV6-3 and TRBJ1-1; 8 bases fit TRBD1. The germline gives CDR1 MNHEY, CDR2 SVGEGT. The CDR3 length is 14 residues. After removal of 4 bases from V and 5 bases from J, the junction contained 6 bases not matched to a gene. As DNA, the CDR3 is TGTGCCAGCAGTTTCACAGGGGGATGGACTGAAGCTTTCTTT. Translated, it gives CASSFTGGWTEAFF.

The table lists this clonotype with many counts. This chain joins TRBV28 and TRBJ1-1; D is ambiguous. From germline, CDR1 is MDHEN and CDR2 SYDVKM. The CDR3 loop spans 13 amino acids. V was pared by 3 bases and J by 10 bases, with 15 bases between. CDR3 region: CASSFDGIWGAFF. The CDR3 DNA is TGTGCCAGCAGTTTTGACGGCATTTGGGGAGCTTTCTTT.

The sample holds a few counts of this clonotype. The V call is TRBV7-9, the J call TRBJ1-1; 8 bases fit TRBD1. This CDR3 is built from 16 residues. Trimming removed 5 bases from V and 8 bases from J; junction bases left unmatched: 16. The germline CDR1 and CDR2 sequences are SEHNR and FQNEAQ (reference sequence). As DNA, the CDR3 is TGTGCCAGCAGCCCAAGGACAGGGAAATCCCTTCTCGAAGCTTTCTTT. This sequence encodes CASSPRTGKSLLEAFF.

The V and J genes are TRBV12-3 or TRBV12-4 and TRBJ2-1, with 9 bases identical to TRBD2. V lost 1 base and J lost 6; bases outside the gene matches: 13. The CDR3 sequence is 18 residues long. CDR3 amino acids: CASSLGGLAGFNINEQFF. The CDR3 nucleotides read TGTGCCAGCAGTTTAGGAGGGCTAGCGGGGTTTAACATCAATGAGCAGTTCTTC.